A single sample gave rise to the 16 T cell receptor beta chains below, sequenced in a study of blood T cell repertoires in COVID-19. TCRdb's copy holds only in-frame clones and misses some; the assay was immunoSEQ multiplex PCR. Seen here are approximately 54,000 clones, around 86% observed once, and the top ten hold under 15%. Sequencing input: peripheral blood. Receptors originate from a human donor in a cohort sampled during active COVID-19.

The table lists this clone with a count of one. This chain connects TRBV25-1 to TRBJ2-7, with 10 positions matching TRBD2. The CDR3 consists of 17 residues. V was clipped by 0 bases and J by 5 bases; unmatched bases: 10. Germline assignment: CDR1 MGHDK and CDR2 SYGVNS. The CDR3 here is CASSEYFPSGSFDEQYF. In DNA, the CDR3 is TGTGCCAGCAGTGAATATTTCCCTAGCGGGAGTTTCGACGAGCAGTACTTC.

The chain is built from TRBV30 and TRBJ1-1, with a possible D match to TRBD1 (6 bases). The germline V gene encodes CDR1 GTSNPN and CDR2 SVGIG (reference sequence). V lost 1 base and J lost 7, with 22 bases in between. The CDR3 covers 16 residues. Here the CDR3 reads CAWSGVGGAGVLEAFF. DNA of the CDR3: TGTGCCTGGAGTGGGGTAGGGGGGGCCGGTGTCCTTGAAGCTTTCTTT. The variable domain in full, with the rest retrieved from reference TRBV30 and TRBJ1-1, is SQTIHQWPATLVQPVGSPLSLECTVEGTSNPNLYWYRQAAGRGLQLLFYSVGIGQISSEVPQNLSASRPQDRQFILSSKKLLLSDSGFYLCAWSGVGGAGVLEAFFGQGTRLTVV.

The CDR3 protein is CASSYSQGSSYEQYF. CDR3 DNA sequence: TGTGCCAGCAGTTACTCTCAGGGCAGCAGCTACGAGCAGTACTTC. The chain employs TRBV6-5 and TRBJ2-7, with D possibly being TRBD1 (5 bases). The CDR3 extends over 15 amino acids. Germline CDR1 and CDR2: MNHEY and SVGAGI. The V end was cut by 0 bases, the J end by 3 bases, with 12 bases between.

This clone occurred once. The chain recombines TRBV7-2 with TRBJ1-6; D not certain. Germline V CDR1 and CDR2: SGHTA, FQGNSA. The CDR3 length is 15 residues. The V end was cut by 2 bases, the J end by 4 bases, with 9 bases between. This CDR3 is CASSLSDSYNSPLHF. CDR3 in DNA: TGTGCCAGCAGCTTATCGGACTCGTATAATTCACCCCTCCACTTT.

The CDR3 DNA is TGTGCCAGTAGCCGGCAGGGGCGAACTGAAGCTTTCTTT. Protein sequence: CASSRQGRTEAFF. The gene calls are TRBV19 and TRBJ1-1; TRBD1 is a possible D gene (6 bases). The ends were cut back, 6 bases at V and 5 bases at J, with 13 bases in the middle. The CDR3 loop spans 13 amino acids. CDR1 and CDR2 from the germline V gene are LNHDA and SQIVND (reference sequence).

This clone was seen only a few times. The chain employs TRBV15 and TRBJ2-3; D unclear. CDR1 is LNHNV and CDR2 is YYDKDF in the germline V gene (reference sequence). V was clipped by 5 bases and J by 3 bases, with 12 bases between them. CDR3 size: 14 residues. The CDR3 DNA reads TGTGCCACCAGCCTAAGGTCCGGGACAGATACGCAGTATTTT. It encodes CATSLRSGTDTQYF.

The chain joins TRBV24-1 to TRBJ2-3, with TRBD1 identical over 9 bases. The CDR3 sequence is 12 residues long. Looked up from germline, CDR1 is KGHDR and CDR2 is SFDVKD. V was pared by 9 bases and J by 3 bases, with 0 bases of the junction left unmatched. CDR3 nucleotide sequence: TGTGCCACCGGACAGGGGACAGATACGCAGTATTTT. It is translated as CATGQGTDTQYF.

The chain couples TRBV7-2 to TRBJ1-2, with 8 bases identical to TRBD1. V was clipped by 5 bases and J by 4 bases; unmatched bases: 9. The CDR3 is made up of 15 amino acids. Germline V lookup: CDR1 SGHTA, CDR2 FQGNSA. The CDR3, as DNA: TGTGCCAGCAGCCCCCGACAGGGGAATATCTATGGCTACACCTTC. It yields the protein CASSPRQGNIYGYTF.

The gene calls are TRBV7-8 and TRBJ1-1; 8 nucleotides line up with TRBD1. CDR3 length: 17 residues. Germline values: CDR1 SGHVS, CDR2 FQNEAQ. The J segment lost 6 bases and the V segment lost 5 bases, leaving 17 bases of the junction unmatched. CDR3 residues: CASSGADPGGRFAEAFF. Here the CDR3 DNA reads TGTGCCAGCAGCGGCGCCGATCCAGGGGGCCGCTTCGCTGAAGCTTTCTTT.

This clone is a singleton in its sample. The chain recombines TRBV7-9 with TRBJ1-1; no clear D. Deletions cut 5 bases from V and 5 bases from J, with 15 bases between. The length of the CDR3 is 14 residues. The V gene's germline CDR1 is SEHNR and CDR2 FQNEAQ (reference sequence). CDR3 DNA sequence: TGTGCCAGCAGCCCCGGGAGCTTTTATACTGAAGCTTTCTTT. Protein product: CASSPGSFYTEAFF. Full variable domain (outside the CDR3, taken from reference TRBV7-9 and TRBJ1-1): DTGVSQNPRHKITKRGQNVTFRCDPISEHNRLYWYRQTLGQGPEFLTYFQNEAQLEKSRLLSDRFSAERPKGSFSTLEIQRTEQGDSAMYLCASSPGSFYTEAFFGQGTRLTVV.

The rearrangement uses TRBV6-4 and TRBJ1-2, with TRBD1 matching over 8 bases. This CDR3 is 13 amino acids long. The ends lost 6 bases at V and 4 bases at J; junction bases unmatched: 4. CDR1 and CDR2 from the germline V gene are MRHNA and SNTAGT. CDR3 protein: CASRETGGYGYTF. DNA of the CDR3: TGTGCCAGCAGGGAAACAGGGGGCTATGGCTACACCTTC.

The J gene is TRBJ1-3, the V gene TRBV7-2; D ambiguous. Germline CDR1 SGHTA, CDR2 FQGNSA. CDR3 size: 16 residues. V was clipped by 0 bases and J by 0 bases, with 9 bases between them. CDR3 coding DNA: TGTGCCAGCAGCTTAGCGCTCCTATTCTCTGGAAACACCATATATTTT. Residues: CASSLALLFSGNTIYF.

The chain combines TRBV30 with TRBJ2-7; D possibly corresponds to TRBD1 (6 bases). Between the trimmed V and J ends, which lost 5 bases and 1 base, there was a span of 9 bases. CDR1 GTSNPN and CDR2 SVGIG come from the germline V gene (reference sequence). There are 12 residues in the CDR3. The CDR3 region is CAWQQGSYEQYF. In DNA, the CDR3 is TGTGCCTGGCAACAGGGTTCCTACGAGCAGTACTTC. Based on the CDR3 plus reference TRBV30 and TRBJ2-7, the full variable domain is SQTIHQWPATLVQPVGSPLSLECTVEGTSNPNLYWYRQAAGRGLQLLFYSVGIGQISSEVPQNLSASRPQDRQFILSSKKLLLSDSGFYLCAWQQGSYEQYFGPGTRLTVT.

There are a few counts of this clone. The chain couples TRBV5-1 to TRBJ1-6; tentatively, D is TRBD1 (6 bases). V was shortened by 7 bases and J by 6 bases, with 11 bases between the two germline ends. CDR3 length: 13 residues. CDR1 and CDR2 from the germline V gene are SGHRS and YFSETQ. In DNA, the CDR3 is TGCGCCAGCGGACAGTTCAGTAATTCACCCCTCCACTTT. Protein product: CASGQFSNSPLHF.

This clone was detected only once. This rearrangement joins TRBV2 to TRBJ2-3; 10 positions match TRBD2. This CDR3 region has 16 residues. V was pared by 4 bases and J by 5 bases, with 9 bases of the junction left unmatched. CDR1 and CDR2 from the germline V gene are SNHLY and FYNNEI. The CDR3 sequence is CASSGQLAGALDTQYF. The CDR3 bases are TGTGCCAGCAGTGGCCAGCTAGCGGGAGCGTTAGATACGCAGTATTTT.

CDR3 sequence (DNA): TGCGCCAGCAGCTTCCGTCTAGCGGAGAGCACAGATACGCAGTATTTT. Its protein product is CASSFRLAESTDTQYF. The genes are TRBV5-1 and TRBJ2-3; TRBD2 agrees at 7 bases. J gave up 0 bases and V 2 bases, and 6 bases lay outside the gene matches. The germline gives CDR1 SGHRS, CDR2 YFSETQ. CDR3 length: 16 amino acids.